These 13 T cell receptor beta chains came from one sample sequenced in a study of T cell responses to AZD1222 COVID-19 vaccine. The method was immunoSEQ multiplex PCR; TCRdb's version includes in-frame clones alone and lacks a portion of them. Of 100,000 to 150,000 clones in the sample, 88% were seen once. The sample was peripheral blood, taken on day 0 of AZD1222 vaccination. All receptors derive from an adult in good health.

V usage is TRBV5-1 and J usage is TRBJ2-1; 11 nucleotides line up with TRBD2. The trim removed 0 bases at V and 7 bases at J, leaving 9 bases unmatched. This CDR3 region has 17 residues. Germline V gives CDR1 SGHRS, CDR2 YFSETQ. In DNA form, the CDR3 reads TGCGCCAGCAGCTTGGCCCTAGCGGGGGGTCCTCGGAATGAGCAGTTCTTC. This sequence encodes CASSLALAGGPRNEQFF. Together with reference TRBV5-1 and TRBJ2-1, the CDR3 gives the full variable domain: KAGVTQTPRYLIKTRGQQVTLSCSPISGHRSVSWYQQTPGQGLQFLFEYFSETQRNKGNFPGRFSGRQFSNSRSEMNVSTLELGDSALYLCASSLALAGGPRNEQFFGPGTRLTVL.

This chain joins TRBV11-2 and TRBJ1-1; D remains unclear. CDR1 and CDR2 (germline): SGHAT, FQNNGV. V dropped 3 bases and J dropped 4 bases, with 6 bases sitting between them. The CDR3 has 12 amino acids. CDR3 loop: CASSLIGTEAFF. The CDR3 nucleotides read TGTGCCAGCAGCTTGATAGGCACTGAAGCTTTCTTT.

The chain joins TRBV5-1 to TRBJ1-2, with D possibly being TRBD1 (6 bases). Germline V lookup: CDR1 SGHRS, CDR2 YFSETQ. The CDR3 runs to 12 residues. V was pared by 5 bases and J by 5 bases, with 10 bases between. In nucleotides, the CDR3 is TGCGCCAGCAGGCAGGACAGTTATGGCTACACCTTC. Protein: CASRQDSYGYTF.

The J gene is TRBJ2-1, the V gene TRBV18; TRBD1 agrees at 9 bases. Germline trimming cut 3 bases from V and 5 bases from J; bases unmatched to any gene: 5. Germline CDR1 is KGHSH and CDR2 is LQKENI. The CDR3 covers 15 residues. The CDR3 reads CASSPVQGADNEQFF. CDR3 bases: TGTGCCAGCTCACCGGTACAGGGGGCAGACAATGAGCAGTTCTTC.

The chain links TRBV19 to TRBJ1-4; tentatively, D is TRBD1 (5 bases). The CDR3 totals 14 residues. The germline V gene has CDR1 LNHDA and CDR2 SQIVND (reference sequence). Trimming took off 3 bases at V and 6 bases at J, with 11 bases between the two ends. In DNA, the CDR3 is TGTGCCAGTAGTATGCCAGGGAGGGATGAAAAACTGTTTTTT. This encodes CASSMPGRDEKLFF.

This CDR3 reads CASSPFGQGSNTGELFF. The CDR3 DNA reads as TGCGCCAGCAGCCCGTTTGGACAGGGATCGAACACCGGGGAGCTGTTTTTT. The chain has TRBV5-1 and TRBJ2-2, with TRBD1 matching 8 bases. Germline values: CDR1 SGHRS, CDR2 YFSETQ. V lost 4 bases and J lost 0; bases outside the gene matches: 8. The CDR3 sequence is 17 residues long.

The J gene is TRBJ2-5, the V gene TRBV5-1; 10 bases line up with TRBD2. Germline loops: CDR1 SGHRS, CDR2 YFSETQ. The CDR3 totals 15 residues. V lost 4 bases to trimming and J lost 2 bases; unmatched junction nucleotides: 5. In nucleotides, the CDR3 is TGCGCCAGCAGCCCCGGACTAGCGGTTCAAGAGACCCAGTACTTC. This sequence encodes CASSPGLAVQETQYF. The variable domain in full, with the rest retrieved from reference TRBV5-1 and TRBJ2-5, is KAGVTQTPRYLIKTRGQQVTLSCSPISGHRSVSWYQQTPGQGLQFLFEYFSETQRNKGNFPGRFSGRQFSNSRSEMNVSTLELGDSALYLCASSPGLAVQETQYFGPGTRLLVL.

This clone came up once. CDR3 DNA: TGTGCCAGCAGTTATGGACAGTCTACACTAGCAGCTTTCTTT. Its protein is CASSYGQSTLAAFF. The chain has TRBV6-5 and TRBJ1-1; possible D gene TRBD1, 6 bases. CDR1 MNHEY and CDR2 SVGAGI come from the germline V gene. The CDR3 is 14 residues long. V lost 3 bases and J lost 10, with 18 bases in between.

The chain combines TRBV7-3 with TRBJ2-1, with 7 bases matching TRBD2. The CDR3 loop spans 15 amino acids. CDR1 is SGHTA, CDR2 FQGTGA, per germline. Trimming removed 5 bases from V and 7 bases from J; junction bases left unmatched: 11. CDR3 protein: CASSPKGQRGNEQFF. CDR3 nucleotide sequence: TGTGCCAGCAGCCCGAAGGGCCAGCGGGGTAATGAGCAGTTCTTC.

The rearrangement links TRBV19 to TRBJ1-2, with 7 bases aligning to TRBD1. Germline V gene data show CDR1 as LNHDA and CDR2 as SQIVND (reference sequence). This CDR3 is built from 15 residues. The V segment lost 1 base and the J segment 4 bases; nucleotides outside the gene matches: 6. The CDR3 DNA follows: TGTGCCAGTAGTATAGCATCGGGGGACAGCTATGGCTACACCTTC. Its translation: CASSIASGDSYGYTF.

This sequence joins TRBV4-1 and TRBJ2-1; 11 positions agree with TRBD2. Germline V gene data show CDR1 as MGHRA and CDR2 as YSYEKL. This CDR3 contains 17 residues. V was pared by 1 base and J by 2 bases, with 4 bases of the junction left unmatched. The CDR3 DNA sequence: TGCGCCAGCAGCCAAGCCCTTAGCGGGGGGGCCTACAATGAGCAGTTCTTC. It translates to CASSQALSGGAYNEQFF.

The CDR3 loop is CASSWTGNTEAFF. CDR3 coding DNA: TGTGCCAGCAGCTGGACAGGGAACACTGAAGCTTTCTTT. The J gene is TRBJ1-1, the V gene TRBV12-3 or TRBV12-4; 7 bases fit TRBD1. The CDR3 loop spans 13 amino acids. Germline trimming cut 6 bases from V and 1 base from J; bases unmatched to any gene: 2.

The chain is built from TRBV10-3 and TRBJ2-1; 7 bases are shared with TRBD1. The V and J ends lost 1 base and 0 bases, in that order; junction bases with no gene match: 6. The CDR3 extends over 17 amino acids. CDR1 is ENHRY and CDR2 is SYGVKD in the germline V gene. CDR3 protein: CAISELKGQSSYNEQFF. The CDR3, as DNA: TGTGCCATCAGTGAGTTAAAGGGACAGAGCTCCTACAATGAGCAGTTCTTC.